The entry that follows covers one T cell receptor (beta chain) sequence. Its cognate antigen is unknown. These data originate in a study of shared clonotypes between healthy human individuals. Using immunoSEQ multiplex PCR, the repertoire was profiled, and TCRdb retains in-frame clones only, with some absent. The sample shows around 2,000,000 clones, 85% to 95% of them seen only once. Germline assignment: CDR1 LNHDA and CDR2 SQIVND (reference sequence). The V and J ends lost 5 bases and 3 bases respectively, with 11 bases between them. This CDR3 is 13 amino acids long. Study observations and caveats: The sole specimen, blood, was sampled, and tissue repertoires likely differ. Across subsets, estimated richness was generally greater for naive than for memory populations.

The naive CD8 subset, CD45RO-negative cells positively selected for CCR7, excluded terminally differentiated effector memory CD45RA+ cells. The donors were adults (healthy and HIV-negative) with no recent acute infections or vaccinations. This clonotype was sampled from a man aged 18 to 29 in good health. The material sequenced was naive CD8+ T cells sorted from blood. The chain has TRBV19 and TRBJ2-7; D perhaps matches TRBD2 (5 bases). CDR3 coding DNA: TGTGCCAGTAGTGTTGGACGGGACTACGAGCAGTACTTC. Translating it yields CASSVGRDYEQYF.